The clone carrying this T cell receptor (beta chain) is medium-sized (0.01 to 0.1%). The antigen remains undetermined. Sequencing followed a ViraFEST assay step that expanded antigen-specific CD4+ T cells with viral peptide pools. Subsequent to less than eleven days of culture, CD4+ T cells were isolated. Infection dated between March and December 2020, before the Alpha, Beta and Delta variants reached the United States. This entry is derived from a study of vaccination effects on CD4 cells after COVID-19. Study-level results: Substantial clonal contraction characterized both infection- and vaccine-induced clones late after vaccination.

Clones were sequenced by immunoSEQ multiplex PCR, and TCRdb holds only the in-frame ones, with some missing. Of about 27,000 clones listed, more than 75% are singletons. This CDR3 comprises 15 residues. V lost 7 bases and J lost 3; bases outside the gene matches: 6. The germline CDR1 and CDR2 sequences are MNHEY and SVGAGI. The source was CD4+ T cells from PBMCs cultured with HCoV-NL63 spike peptides, collected before COVID-19 vaccination. The TCR originated in a human donor who had a prior SARS-CoV-2 infection. The chain has TRBV6-5 and TRBJ2-3, with 11 bases that match TRBD2. CDR3 coding DNA: TGTGCCAGCACTCAGGGACTAGCGGAGACAGATACGCAGTATTTT. This translates into CASTQGLAETDTQYF.